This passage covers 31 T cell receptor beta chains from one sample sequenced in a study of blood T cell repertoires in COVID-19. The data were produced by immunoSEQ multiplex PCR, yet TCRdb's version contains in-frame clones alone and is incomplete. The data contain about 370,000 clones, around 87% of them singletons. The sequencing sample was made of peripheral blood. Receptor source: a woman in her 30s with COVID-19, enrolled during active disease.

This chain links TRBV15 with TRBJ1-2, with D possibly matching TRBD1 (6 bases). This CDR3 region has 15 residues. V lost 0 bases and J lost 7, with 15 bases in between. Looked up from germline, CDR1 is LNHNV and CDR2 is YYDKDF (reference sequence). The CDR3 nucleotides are TGTGCCACCAGCAGAGATCTTACAGGGCAGGCTGGCTACACCTTC. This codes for CATSRDLTGQAGYTF.

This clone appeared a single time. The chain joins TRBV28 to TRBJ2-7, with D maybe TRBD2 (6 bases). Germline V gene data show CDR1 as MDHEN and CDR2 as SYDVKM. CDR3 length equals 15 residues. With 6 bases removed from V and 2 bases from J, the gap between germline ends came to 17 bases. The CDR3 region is CASSPPGVLTYEQYF. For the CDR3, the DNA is TGTGCCAGCAGCCCTCCGGGAGTACTGACCTACGAGCAGTACTTC.

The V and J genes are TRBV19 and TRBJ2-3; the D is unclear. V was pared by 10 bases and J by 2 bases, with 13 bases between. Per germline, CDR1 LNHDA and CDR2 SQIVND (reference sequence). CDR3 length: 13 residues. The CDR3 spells CATRRTTTDTQYF. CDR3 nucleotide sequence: TGTGCCACCAGAAGAACTACCACAGATACGCAGTATTTT.

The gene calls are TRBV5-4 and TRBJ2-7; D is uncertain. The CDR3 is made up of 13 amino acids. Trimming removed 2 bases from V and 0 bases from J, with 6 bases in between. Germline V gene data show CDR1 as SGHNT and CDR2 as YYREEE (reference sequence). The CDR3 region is CASSLRSSYEQYF. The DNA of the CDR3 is TGTGCCAGCAGCTTAAGGAGCTCCTACGAGCAGTACTTC.

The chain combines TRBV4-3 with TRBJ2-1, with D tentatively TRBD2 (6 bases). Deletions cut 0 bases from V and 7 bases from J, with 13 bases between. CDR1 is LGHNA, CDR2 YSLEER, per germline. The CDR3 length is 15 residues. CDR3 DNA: TGCGCCAGCAGCCAAGATTTAGGGACTCAGAATGAGCAGTTCTTC. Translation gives CASSQDLGTQNEQFF.

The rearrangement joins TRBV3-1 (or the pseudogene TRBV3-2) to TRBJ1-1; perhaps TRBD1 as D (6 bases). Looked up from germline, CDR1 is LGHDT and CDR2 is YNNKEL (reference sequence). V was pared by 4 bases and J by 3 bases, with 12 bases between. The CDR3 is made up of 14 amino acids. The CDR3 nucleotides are TGTGCCAGCAGCCCCCACAGGGATCACACTGAAGCTTTCTTT. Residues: CASSPHRDHTEAFF.

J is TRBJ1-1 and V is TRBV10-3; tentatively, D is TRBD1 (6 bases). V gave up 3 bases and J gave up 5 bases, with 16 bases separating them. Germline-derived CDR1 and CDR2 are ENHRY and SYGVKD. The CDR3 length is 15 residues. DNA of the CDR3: TGTGCCATCAGTGACCGTTACAGGGTCGGGACTGAAGCTTTCTTT. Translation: CAISDRYRVGTEAFF.

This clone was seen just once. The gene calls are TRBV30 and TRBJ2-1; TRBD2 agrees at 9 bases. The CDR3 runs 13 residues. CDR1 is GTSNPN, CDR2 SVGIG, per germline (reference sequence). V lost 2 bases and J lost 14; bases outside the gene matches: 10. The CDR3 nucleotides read TGTGCCTGGAGTAAAGGCCCCCAGCGGGAGGAGTTCTTC. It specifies CAWSKGPQREEFF. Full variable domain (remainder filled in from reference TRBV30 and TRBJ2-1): SQTIHQWPATLVQPVGSPLSLECTVEGTSNPNLYWYRQAAGRGLQLLFYSVGIGQISSEVPQNLSASRPQDRQFILSSKKLLLSDSGFYLCAWSKGPQREEFFGPGTRLTVL.

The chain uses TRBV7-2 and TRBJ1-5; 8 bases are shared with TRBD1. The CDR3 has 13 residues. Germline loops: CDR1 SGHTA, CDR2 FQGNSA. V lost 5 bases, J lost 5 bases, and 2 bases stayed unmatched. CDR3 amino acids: CASSETGDQPQHF. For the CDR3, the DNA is TGTGCCAGCAGCGAGACAGGGGATCAGCCCCAGCATTTT.

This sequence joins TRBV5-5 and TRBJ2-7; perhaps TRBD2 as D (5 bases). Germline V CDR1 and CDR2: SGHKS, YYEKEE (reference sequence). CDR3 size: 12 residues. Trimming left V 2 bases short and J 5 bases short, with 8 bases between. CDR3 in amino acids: CASSLTGDEQYF. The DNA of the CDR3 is TGTGCCAGCAGCTTAACCGGGGACGAGCAGTACTTC.

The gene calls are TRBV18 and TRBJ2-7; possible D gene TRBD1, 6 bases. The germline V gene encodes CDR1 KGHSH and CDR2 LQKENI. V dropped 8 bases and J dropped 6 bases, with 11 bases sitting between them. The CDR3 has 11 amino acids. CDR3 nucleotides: TGTGCCAGCACCCGAGGGGGCGAGCAGTACTTC. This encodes CASTRGGEQYF.

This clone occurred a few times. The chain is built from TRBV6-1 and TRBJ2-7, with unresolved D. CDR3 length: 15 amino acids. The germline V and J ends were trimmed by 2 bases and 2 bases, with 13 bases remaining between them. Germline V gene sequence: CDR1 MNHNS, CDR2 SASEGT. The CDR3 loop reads CASSEQALHPYEQYF. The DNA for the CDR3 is TGTGCCAGCAGTGAACAGGCCCTCCATCCCTACGAGCAGTACTTC.

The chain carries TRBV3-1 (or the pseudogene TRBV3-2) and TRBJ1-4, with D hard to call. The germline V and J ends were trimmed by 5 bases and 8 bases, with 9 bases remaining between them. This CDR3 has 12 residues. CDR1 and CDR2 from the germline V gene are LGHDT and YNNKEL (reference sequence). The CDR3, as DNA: TGTGCCAGCAGCAACCGGTGGGAAAAACTGTTTTTT. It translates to CASSNRWEKLFF.

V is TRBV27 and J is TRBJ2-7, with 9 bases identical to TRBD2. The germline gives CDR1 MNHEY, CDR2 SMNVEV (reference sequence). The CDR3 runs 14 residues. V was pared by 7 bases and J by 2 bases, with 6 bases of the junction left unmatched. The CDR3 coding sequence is TGTGCCAGCACCCGAGCGGGAGGAACCTACGAGCAGTACTTC. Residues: CASTRAGGTYEQYF.

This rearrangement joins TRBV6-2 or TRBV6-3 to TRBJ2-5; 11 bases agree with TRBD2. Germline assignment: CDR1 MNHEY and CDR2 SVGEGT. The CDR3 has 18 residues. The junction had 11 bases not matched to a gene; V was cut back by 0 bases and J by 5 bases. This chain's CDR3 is CASSYSALAGGVGETQYF. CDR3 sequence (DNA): TGTGCCAGCAGTTACTCAGCCCTAGCGGGAGGAGTAGGGGAGACCCAGTACTTC.

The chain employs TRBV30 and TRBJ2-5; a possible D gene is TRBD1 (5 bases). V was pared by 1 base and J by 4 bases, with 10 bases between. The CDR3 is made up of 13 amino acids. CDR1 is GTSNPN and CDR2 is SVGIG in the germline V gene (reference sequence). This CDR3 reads CAWSDRPRETQYF. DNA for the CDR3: TGTGCCTGGAGTGACAGGCCCCGAGAGACCCAGTACTTC.

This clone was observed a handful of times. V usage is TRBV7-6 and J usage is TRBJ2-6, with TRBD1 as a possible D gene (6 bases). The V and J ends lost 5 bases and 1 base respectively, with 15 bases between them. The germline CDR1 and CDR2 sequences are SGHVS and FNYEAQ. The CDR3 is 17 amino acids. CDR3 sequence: CASSPGARGSGANVLTF. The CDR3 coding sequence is TGTGCCAGCAGCCCAGGGGCCAGGGGATCTGGGGCCAACGTCCTGACTTTC.

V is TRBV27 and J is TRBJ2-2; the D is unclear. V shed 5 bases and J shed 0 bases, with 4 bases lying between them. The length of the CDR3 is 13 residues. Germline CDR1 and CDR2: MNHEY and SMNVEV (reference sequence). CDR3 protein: CASSPANTGELFF. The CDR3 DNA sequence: TGTGCCAGCAGTCCAGCGAACACCGGGGAGCTGTTTTTT.

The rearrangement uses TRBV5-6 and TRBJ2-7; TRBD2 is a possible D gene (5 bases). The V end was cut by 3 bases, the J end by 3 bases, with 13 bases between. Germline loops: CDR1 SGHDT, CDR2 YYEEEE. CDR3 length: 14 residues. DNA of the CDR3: TGTGCCAGCAGCTCTTCCGGGATCTTCTACGAGCAGTACTTC. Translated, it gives CASSSSGIFYEQYF. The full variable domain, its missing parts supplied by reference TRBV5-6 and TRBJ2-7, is DAGVTQSPTHLIKTRGQQVTLRCSPKSGHDTVSWYQQALGQGPQFIFQYYEEEERQRGNFPDRFSGHQFPNYSSELNVNALLLGDSALYLCASSSSGIFYEQYFGPGTRLTVT.

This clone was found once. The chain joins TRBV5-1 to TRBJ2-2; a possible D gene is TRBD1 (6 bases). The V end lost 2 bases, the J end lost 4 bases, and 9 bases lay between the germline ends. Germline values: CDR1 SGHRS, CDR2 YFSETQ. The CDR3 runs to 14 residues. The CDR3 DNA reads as TGCGCCAGCAGCTTCGGACAGAGCACCGGGGAGCTGTTTTTT. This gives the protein CASSFGQSTGELFF.

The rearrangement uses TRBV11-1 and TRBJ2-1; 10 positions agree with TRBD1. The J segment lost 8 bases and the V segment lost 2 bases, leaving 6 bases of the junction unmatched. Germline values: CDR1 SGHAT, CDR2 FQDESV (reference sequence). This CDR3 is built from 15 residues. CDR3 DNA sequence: TGTGCCAGCAGCTTAAGACAGGGGGCTCAGTATGAGCAGTTCTTC. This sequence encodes CASSLRQGAQYEQFF.

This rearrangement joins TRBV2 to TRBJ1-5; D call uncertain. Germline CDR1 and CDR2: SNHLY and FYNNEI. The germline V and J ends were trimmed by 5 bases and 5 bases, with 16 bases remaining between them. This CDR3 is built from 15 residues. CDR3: CASSNSGGRDQPQHF. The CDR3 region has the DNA TGTGCCAGCAGTAATTCAGGTGGAAGAGATCAGCCCCAGCATTTT.

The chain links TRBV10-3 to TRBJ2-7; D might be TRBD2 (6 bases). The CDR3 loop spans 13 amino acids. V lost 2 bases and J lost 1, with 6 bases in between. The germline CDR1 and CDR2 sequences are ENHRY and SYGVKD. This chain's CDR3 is CAISERESYEQYF. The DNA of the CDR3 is TGTGCCATCAGTGAGCGGGAGTCCTACGAGCAGTACTTC.

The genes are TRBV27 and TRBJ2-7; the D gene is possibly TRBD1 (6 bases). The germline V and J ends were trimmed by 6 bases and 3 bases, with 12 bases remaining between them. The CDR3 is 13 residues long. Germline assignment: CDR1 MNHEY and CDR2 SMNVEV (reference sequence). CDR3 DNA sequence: TGTGCCAGCAGGAGGACAGTTCTCTACGAGCAGTACTTC. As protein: CASRRTVLYEQYF.

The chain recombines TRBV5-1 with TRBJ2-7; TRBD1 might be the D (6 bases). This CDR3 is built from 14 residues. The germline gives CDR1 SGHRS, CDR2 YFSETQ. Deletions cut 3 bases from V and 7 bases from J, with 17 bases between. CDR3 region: CASSYNTRGREQYF. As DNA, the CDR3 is TGCGCCAGCAGCTACAACACCAGGGGTAGGGAGCAGTACTTC.

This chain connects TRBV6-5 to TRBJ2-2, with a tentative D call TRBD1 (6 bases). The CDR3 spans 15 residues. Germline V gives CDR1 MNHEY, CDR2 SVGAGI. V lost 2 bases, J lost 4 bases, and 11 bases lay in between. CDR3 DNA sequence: TGTGCCAGCAGTTACGCTAGGACAGTCACCGGGGAGCTGTTTTTT. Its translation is CASSYARTVTGELFF.

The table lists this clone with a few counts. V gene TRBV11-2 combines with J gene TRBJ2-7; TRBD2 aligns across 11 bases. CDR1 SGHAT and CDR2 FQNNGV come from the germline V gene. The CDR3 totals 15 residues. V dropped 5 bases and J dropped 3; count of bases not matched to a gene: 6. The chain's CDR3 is CASSHTSGSGYEQYF. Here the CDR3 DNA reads TGTGCCAGCAGCCACACTAGCGGGAGTGGCTACGAGCAGTACTTC.

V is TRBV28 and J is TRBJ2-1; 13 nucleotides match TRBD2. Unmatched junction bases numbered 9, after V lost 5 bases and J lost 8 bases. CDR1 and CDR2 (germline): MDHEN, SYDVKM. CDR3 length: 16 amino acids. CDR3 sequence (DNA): TGTGCCAGCAGTGGGCCGGGACTAGCGGGACAATATGAGCAGTTCTTC. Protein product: CASSGPGLAGQYEQFF. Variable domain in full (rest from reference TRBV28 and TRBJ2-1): DVKVTQSSRYLVKRTGEKVFLECVQDMDHENMFWYRQDPGLGLRLIYFSYDVKMKEKGDIPEGYSVSREKKERFSLILESASTNQTSMYLCASSGPGLAGQYEQFFGPGTRLTVL.

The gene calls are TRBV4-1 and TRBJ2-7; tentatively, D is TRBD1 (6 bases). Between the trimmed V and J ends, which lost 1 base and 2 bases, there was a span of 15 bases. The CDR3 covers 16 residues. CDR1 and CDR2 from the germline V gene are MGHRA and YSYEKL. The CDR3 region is CASSQGGDRRTYEQYF. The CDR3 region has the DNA TGCGCCAGCAGCCAAGGGGGCGACAGGAGAACCTACGAGCAGTACTTC.

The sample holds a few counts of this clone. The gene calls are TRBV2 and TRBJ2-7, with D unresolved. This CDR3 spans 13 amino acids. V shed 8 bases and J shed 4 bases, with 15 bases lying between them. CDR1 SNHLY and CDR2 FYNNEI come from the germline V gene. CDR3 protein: CASGPSEPYEQYF. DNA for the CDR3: TGTGCCAGCGGGCCATCAGAACCTTACGAGCAGTACTTC.

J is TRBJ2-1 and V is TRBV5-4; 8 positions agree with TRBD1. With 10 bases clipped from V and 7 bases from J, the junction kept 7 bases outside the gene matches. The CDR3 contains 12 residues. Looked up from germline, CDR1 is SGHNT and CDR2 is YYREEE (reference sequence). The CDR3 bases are TGTGCCGTGCAGGGGGCAGGGAATGAGCAGTTCTTC. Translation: CAVQGAGNEQFF.